The entry that follows covers one TCR beta chain sequence. Its specificity is unknown. This sample was taken from a study of shared clonotypes between healthy human individuals. Across the study: Donors consisted of two women and a few men between 18 and 49.

All donors qualified as healthy HIV-negative adults and had experienced no recent acute infections or vaccinations. Only Caucasian adults living in Nashville, Tennessee made up the donor group. Study observations and caveats: Clonotype sharing across donors was expected to vary with sequencing depth.

Profiled with immunoSEQ multiplex PCR; TCRdb holds only in-frame clones, not every one. Of under 600,000 clones in the sample, around 78% were seen once. This receptor was obtained from a woman in her thirties or forties in good health. Some clones in this sample may be carry-over from other donors' samples. The sample taken for sequencing was PBMCs.

The CDR3, as DNA: TGTGCCATCAGTACCCGGACTAGCGGGAGCTACGAGCAGTACTTC. It yields the protein CAISTRTSGSYEQYF. V is TRBV10-3 and J is TRBJ2-5; 13 bases are shared with TRBD2. The J call is doubtful: the DNA matches TRBJ2-7 better. CDR3 length: 15 amino acids. Per the germline V gene, CDR1 is ENHRY and CDR2 is SYGVKD.